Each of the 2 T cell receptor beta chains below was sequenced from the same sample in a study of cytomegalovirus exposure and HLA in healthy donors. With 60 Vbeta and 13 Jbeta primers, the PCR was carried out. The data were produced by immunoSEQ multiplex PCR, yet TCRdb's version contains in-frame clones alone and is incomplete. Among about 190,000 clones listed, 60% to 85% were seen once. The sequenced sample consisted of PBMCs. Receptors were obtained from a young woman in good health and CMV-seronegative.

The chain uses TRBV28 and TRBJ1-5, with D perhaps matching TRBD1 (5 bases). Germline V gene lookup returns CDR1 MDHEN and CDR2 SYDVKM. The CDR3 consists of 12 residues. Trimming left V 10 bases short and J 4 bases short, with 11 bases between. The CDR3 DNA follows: TGTGCCACCTTCCCAGGGAATCAGCCCCAGCATTTT. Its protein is CATFPGNQPQHF.

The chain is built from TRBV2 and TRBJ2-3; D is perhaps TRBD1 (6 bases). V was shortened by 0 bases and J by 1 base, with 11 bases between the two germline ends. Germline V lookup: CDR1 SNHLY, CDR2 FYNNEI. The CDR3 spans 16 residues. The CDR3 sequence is CASSEARGGGTDTQYF. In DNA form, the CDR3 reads TGTGCCAGCAGTGAAGCCAGAGGGGGTGGCACAGATACGCAGTATTTT.